The 18 T cell receptor beta chains below all came from one sample that was sequenced in a study of blood T cell repertoires in COVID-19. The assay was immunoSEQ multiplex PCR, and TCRdb's table has in-frame clones only and misses some. The sample includes over 400,000 clones, roughly 90% seen only once; the top ten take approximately 1.5%. Sequenced material: peripheral blood. All receptors come from a woman aged 25-40 years with active or convalescent COVID-19.

This clone came up a few times. This chain connects TRBV12-3 or TRBV12-4 to TRBJ1-2; D possibly corresponds to TRBD1 (6 bases). This CDR3 has 12 amino acids. V was trimmed by 6 bases and J by 6 bases, leaving 11 bases between them. As DNA, the CDR3 is TGTGCCAGCAGCTTCGGACAGCATGGCTACACCTTC. Its translation is CASSFGQHGYTF.

The chain couples TRBV14 to TRBJ1-3, with 7 nucleotides matching TRBD1. The CDR3 spans 16 residues. J gave up 2 bases and V 4 bases, and 8 bases lay outside the gene matches. Germline V gene lookup returns CDR1 SGHDN and CDR2 FVKESK. The CDR3 DNA reads TGTGCCAGCAGCCCCCCGACAGGGTGGACTGGAAACACCATATATTTT. Its translation: CASSPPTGWTGNTIYF.

The chain links TRBV5-5 to TRBJ1-4, with unresolved D. The germline CDR1 and CDR2 sequences are SGHKS and YYEKEE (reference sequence). Trimming cost V 7 bases and J 3 bases, with 13 bases left between them. The CDR3 loop spans 14 amino acids. CDR3 residues: CASCPGNPNEKLFF. The CDR3 DNA reads as TGTGCCAGCTGTCCCGGGAACCCTAATGAAAAACTGTTTTTT.

The rearrangement links TRBV11-2 to TRBJ2-3; the D is unclear. The CDR3 consists of 15 residues. Germline V gene lookup returns CDR1 SGHAT and CDR2 FQNNGV. The V end was cut by 7 bases, the J end by 0 bases, with 14 bases between. The CDR3 coding sequence is TGTGCCAGCACCCACCGCGTATCTAGCACAGATACGCAGTATTTT. Translating gives CASTHRVSSTDTQYF.

The genes are TRBV5-1 and TRBJ2-7, with 7 bases aligning to TRBD2. This CDR3 is 16 amino acids long. The trim removed 4 bases at V and 3 bases at J, leaving 13 bases unmatched. CDR1 and CDR2 (germline): SGHRS, YFSETQ. The CDR3 coding sequence is TGCGCCAGCAGCAAAAACTCCGGGACTACCTTCTACGAGCAGTACTTC. It codes for CASSKNSGTTFYEQYF.

In this sample, this clone turned up once. The same CDR3 is also encoded by other DNA sequences in this sample. The V call is TRBV5-1, the J call TRBJ1-2; D remains ambiguous. In germline, CDR1 is SGHRS, CDR2 YFSETQ. V was shortened by 0 bases and J by 2 bases, with 5 bases between the two germline ends. This CDR3 comprises 13 residues. The CDR3 loop reads CASSLAGNYGYTF. The CDR3 DNA is TGCGCCAGCAGCTTGGCAGGCAACTATGGCTACACCTTC.

The chain carries TRBV5-1 and TRBJ2-3, with D possibly matching TRBD1 (6 bases). Germline V gene data show CDR1 as SGHRS and CDR2 as YFSETQ. V lost 4 bases and J lost 2, with 14 bases in between. The CDR3 is 15 residues long. This CDR3 reads CASSGRDKDTDTQYF. CDR3 sequence (DNA): TGCGCCAGCAGCGGCCGGGACAAAGACACAGATACGCAGTATTTT.

Of note for this clone: The same CDR3 is also encoded by other DNA sequences in this sample. The rearrangement links TRBV6-4 to TRBJ1-2; 7 nucleotides align to TRBD1. V shed 6 bases, J shed 2 bases, and the junction held 3 bases outside the gene matches. This CDR3 comprises 13 residues. Germline CDR1 MRHNA, CDR2 SNTAGT. The DNA for the CDR3 is TGTGCCAGCAGCGGGACAGAAAACTATGGCTACACCTTC. As protein: CASSGTENYGYTF.

The chain is built from TRBV6-2 or TRBV6-3 and TRBJ2-1, with TRBD2 matching over 7 bases. Germline lookup yields CDR1 MNHEY and CDR2 SVGEGT. The V segment lost 4 bases and the J segment 9 bases; nucleotides outside the gene matches: 6. There are 13 residues in the CDR3. The CDR3 sequence: CASSSSGRGEQFF. CDR3 sequence (DNA): TGTGCCAGCAGTTCCTCGGGGAGGGGTGAGCAGTTCTTC.

The V call is TRBV7-2, the J call TRBJ2-3; TRBD2 agrees at 10 bases. The length of the CDR3 is 15 residues. Germline V gives CDR1 SGHTA, CDR2 FQGNSA. The junction had 5 bases not matched to a gene; V was cut back by 1 base and J by 7 bases. This CDR3 reads CASSLDWTSGNTQYF. CDR3 bases: TGTGCCAGCAGCTTAGATTGGACTAGCGGTAATACGCAGTATTTT.

The chain is built from TRBV9 and TRBJ1-1; no definite D call. The CDR3 has 11 residues. Deletions cut 6 bases from V and 4 bases from J, with 7 bases between. The V gene's germline CDR1 is SGDLS and CDR2 YYNGEE. In DNA, the CDR3 is TGTGCCAGCACCACGGTCACTGAAGCTTTCTTT. Translated, it gives CASTTVTEAFF.

Notes on this clone: At one end, the junction sequence differs from germline, possibly due to a read error. V gene TRBV3-1 (or the pseudogene TRBV3-2) combines with J gene TRBJ1-5, with 9 bases matching TRBD1. CDR1 and CDR2 from the germline V gene are LGHDT and YNNKEL (reference sequence). CDR3 size: 14 residues. The CDR3 is CASSPTGGKQPQHF. The CDR3 nucleotides read TGTGCCAGCAGCCCCACAGGGGGCAAGCAGCCCCAGCATTTT.

The V and J genes are TRBV4-1 and TRBJ1-1; 8 nucleotides agree with TRBD1. Germline values: CDR1 MGHRA, CDR2 YSYEKL. This CDR3 has 15 residues. The junction had 12 bases not matched to a gene; V was cut back by 1 base and J by 11 bases. The CDR3 spells CASSQANRGDRMAFF. CDR3 coding DNA: TGCGCCAGCAGCCAAGCAAACAGGGGGGACAGGATGGCTTTCTTT.

The chain combines TRBV27 with TRBJ2-5; D unclear. The CDR3 has 14 residues. Germline V lookup: CDR1 MNHEY, CDR2 SMNVEV (reference sequence). Between the trimmed V and J ends, which lost 3 bases and 1 base, there was a span of 9 bases. CDR3 sequence (DNA): TGTGCCAGCAGTTTTGGGCCAAGCCAAGAGACCCAGTACTTC. This codes for CASSFGPSQETQYF.

The V call is TRBV5-5, the J call TRBJ2-7; maybe TRBD2 (6 bases). Germline CDR1 reads SGHKS; CDR2 reads YYEKEE (reference sequence). Deletions cut 4 bases from V and 2 bases from J, with 19 bases between. The length of the CDR3 is 16 residues. The CDR3 DNA follows: TGTGCCAGCAGCCTAGCCGTAGCAGGAGGGACCTACGAGCAGTACTTC. Its translation is CASSLAVAGGTYEQYF.

Concerning this clone: The sample carries other DNA sequences with the same CDR3. In nucleotides, the CDR3 is TGCAGTGCGACAGGGAACACTGAAGCTTTCTTT. Residues: CSATGNTEAFF. This chain connects TRBV20-1 to TRBJ1-1; D is perhaps TRBD1 (6 bases). The CDR3 extends over 11 amino acids. Trimming left V 6 bases short and J 1 base short, with 6 bases between. From germline, CDR1 is DFQATT and CDR2 SNEGSKA (reference sequence).

The rearrangement uses TRBV6-5 and TRBJ2-4; 7 nucleotides match TRBD1. CDR3 length equals 13 residues. CDR1 is MNHEY and CDR2 is SVGAGI in the germline V gene. V gave up 7 bases and J gave up 5 bases; unmatched junction bases: 5. The DNA of the CDR3 is TGTGCCAGCAAAGGGACAGACCAAAACATTCAGTACTTC. Its translation: CASKGTDQNIQYF.

The gene calls are TRBV6-1 and TRBJ2-4, with TRBD1 matching 9 bases. The V gene's germline CDR1 is MNHNS and CDR2 SASEGT. J gave up 9 bases and V 2 bases, and 8 bases lay outside the gene matches. The CDR3 totals 15 residues. CDR3: CASSERDRVGGIQYF. The DNA for the CDR3 is TGTGCCAGCAGTGAACGGGACAGGGTCGGGGGCATTCAGTACTTC.